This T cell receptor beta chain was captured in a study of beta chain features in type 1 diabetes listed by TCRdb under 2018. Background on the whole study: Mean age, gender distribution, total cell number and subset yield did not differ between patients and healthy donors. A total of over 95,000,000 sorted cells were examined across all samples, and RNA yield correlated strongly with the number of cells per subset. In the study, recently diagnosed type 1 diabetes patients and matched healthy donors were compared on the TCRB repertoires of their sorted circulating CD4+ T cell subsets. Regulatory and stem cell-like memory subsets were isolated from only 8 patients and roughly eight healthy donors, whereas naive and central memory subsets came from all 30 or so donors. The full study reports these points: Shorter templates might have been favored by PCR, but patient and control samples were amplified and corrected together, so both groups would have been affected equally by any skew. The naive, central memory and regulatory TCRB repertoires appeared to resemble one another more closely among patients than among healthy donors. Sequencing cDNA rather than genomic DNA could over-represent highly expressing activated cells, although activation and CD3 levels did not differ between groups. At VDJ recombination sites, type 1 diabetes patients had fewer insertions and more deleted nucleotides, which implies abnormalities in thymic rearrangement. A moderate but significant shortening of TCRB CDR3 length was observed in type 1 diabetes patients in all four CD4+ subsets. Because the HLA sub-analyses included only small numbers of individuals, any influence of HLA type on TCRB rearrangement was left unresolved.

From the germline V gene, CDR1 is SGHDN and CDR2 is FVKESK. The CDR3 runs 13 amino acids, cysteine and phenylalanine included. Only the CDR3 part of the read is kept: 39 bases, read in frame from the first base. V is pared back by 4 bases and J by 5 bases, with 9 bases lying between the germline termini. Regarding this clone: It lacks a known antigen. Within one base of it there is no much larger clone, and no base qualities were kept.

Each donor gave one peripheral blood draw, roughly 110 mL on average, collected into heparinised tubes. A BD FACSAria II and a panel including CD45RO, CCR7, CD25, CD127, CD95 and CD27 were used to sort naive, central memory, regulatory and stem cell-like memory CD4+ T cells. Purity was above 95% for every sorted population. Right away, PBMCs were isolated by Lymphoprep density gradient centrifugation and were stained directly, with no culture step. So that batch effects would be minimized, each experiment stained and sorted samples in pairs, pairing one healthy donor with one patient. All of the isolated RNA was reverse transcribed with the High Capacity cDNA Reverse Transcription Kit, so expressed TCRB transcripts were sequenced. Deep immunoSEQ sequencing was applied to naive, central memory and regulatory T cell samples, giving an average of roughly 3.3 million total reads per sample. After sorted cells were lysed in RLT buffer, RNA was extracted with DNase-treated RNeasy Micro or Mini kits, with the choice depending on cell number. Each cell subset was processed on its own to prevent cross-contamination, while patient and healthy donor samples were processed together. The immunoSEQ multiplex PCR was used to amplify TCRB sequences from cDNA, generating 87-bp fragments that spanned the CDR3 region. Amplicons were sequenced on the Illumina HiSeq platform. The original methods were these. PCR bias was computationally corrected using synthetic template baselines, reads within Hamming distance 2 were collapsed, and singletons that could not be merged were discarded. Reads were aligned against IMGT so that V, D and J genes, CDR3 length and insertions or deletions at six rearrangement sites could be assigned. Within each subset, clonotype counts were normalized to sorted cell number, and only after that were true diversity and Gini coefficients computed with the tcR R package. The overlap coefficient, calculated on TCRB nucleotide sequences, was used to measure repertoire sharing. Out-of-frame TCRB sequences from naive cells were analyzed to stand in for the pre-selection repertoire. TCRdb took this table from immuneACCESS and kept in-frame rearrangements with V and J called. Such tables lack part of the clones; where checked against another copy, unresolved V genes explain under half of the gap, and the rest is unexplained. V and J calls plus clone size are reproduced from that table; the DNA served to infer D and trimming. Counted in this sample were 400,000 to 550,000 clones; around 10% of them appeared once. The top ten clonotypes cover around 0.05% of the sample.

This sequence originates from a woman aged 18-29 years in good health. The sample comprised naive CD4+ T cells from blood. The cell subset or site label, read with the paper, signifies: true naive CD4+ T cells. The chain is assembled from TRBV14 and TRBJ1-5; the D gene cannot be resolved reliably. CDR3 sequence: CASSLGPYQPQHF. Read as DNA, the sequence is TGTGCCAGCAGCCTCGGCCCTTATCAGCCCCAGCATTTT.